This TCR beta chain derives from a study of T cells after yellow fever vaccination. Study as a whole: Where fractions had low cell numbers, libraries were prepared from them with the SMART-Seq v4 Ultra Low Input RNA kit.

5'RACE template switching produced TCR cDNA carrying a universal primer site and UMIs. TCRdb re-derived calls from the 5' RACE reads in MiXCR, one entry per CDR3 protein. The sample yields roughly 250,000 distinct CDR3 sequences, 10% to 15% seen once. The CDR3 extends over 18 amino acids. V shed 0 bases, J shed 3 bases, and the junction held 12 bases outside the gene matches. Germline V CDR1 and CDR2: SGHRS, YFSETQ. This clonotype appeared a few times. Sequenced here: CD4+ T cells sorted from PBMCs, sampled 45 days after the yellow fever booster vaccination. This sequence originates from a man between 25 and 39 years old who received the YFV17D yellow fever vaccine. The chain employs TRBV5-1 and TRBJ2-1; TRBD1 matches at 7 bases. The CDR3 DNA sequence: TGCGCCAGCAGCTTGGGGGGCGGTACAGGGGCTTTCTACAATGAGCAGTTCTTC. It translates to CASSLGGGTGAFYNEQFF.